The 27 T cell receptor beta chains given below trace back to one sample, sequenced in a study of ipilimumab plus nivolumab after autologous stem cell transplantation. Measured with immunoSEQ multiplex PCR; TCRdb has only the in-frame clones, and not every one. The table records some 41,000 clones, roughly 92% of them present only once. Specimen: PBMCs, collected in a trial of ipilimumab plus nivolumab as post-transplant consolidation. The receptors were sampled from a male donor with multiple myeloma.

The gene calls are TRBV11-1 and TRBJ2-4; tentative D call: TRBD1 (5 bases). Germline V gives CDR1 SGHAT, CDR2 FQDESV (reference sequence). Trimming shortened V by 4 bases and J by 7 bases, and 20 bases separated the two germline ends. This CDR3 comprises 16 residues. The CDR3 here is CASSSGAGYPRNIQYF. The DNA for the CDR3 is TGTGCCAGCAGCTCTGGGGCAGGGTATCCCCGGAACATTCAGTACTTC.

The genes are TRBV6-1 and TRBJ2-7; D not certain. Trimming left V 4 bases short and J 2 bases short, with 9 bases between. Germline values: CDR1 MNHNS, CDR2 SASEGT. The CDR3 extends over 13 amino acids. The CDR3 here is CASSAFVPYEQYF. The CDR3 DNA reads TGTGCCAGCAGTGCCTTTGTCCCCTACGAGCAGTACTTC.

J is TRBJ2-7 and V is TRBV7-3, with 8 bases aligning to TRBD1. J lost 4 bases, V lost 2 bases, and 7 bases had no gene match. Germline CDR1 and CDR2: SGHTA and FQGTGA. This CDR3 has 15 amino acids. The CDR3 loop is CASSLGQGVEYEQYF. The CDR3 bases are TGTGCCAGCAGCTTAGGACAGGGTGTCGAGTACGAGCAGTACTTC.

This rearrangement joins TRBV11-2 to TRBJ2-1, with TRBD2 matching over 12 bases. Germline values: CDR1 SGHAT, CDR2 FQNNGV. Germline trimming cut 1 base from V and 5 bases from J; bases unmatched to any gene: 0. The CDR3 consists of 15 residues. The CDR3 loop is CASSLGTSGDNEQFF. The CDR3 DNA reads TGTGCCAGCAGCTTAGGGACTAGCGGGGACAATGAGCAGTTCTTC.

The chain employs TRBV7-3 and TRBJ2-3, with 11 bases matching TRBD2. This CDR3 has 16 residues. V lost 5 bases and J lost 0; bases outside the gene matches: 4. CDR1 and CDR2 (germline): SGHTA, FQGTGA. As DNA, the CDR3 is TGTGCCAGCAGCCTCCGACTAGCGGGAAGCACAGATACGCAGTATTTT. This translates into CASSLRLAGSTDTQYF.

The chain uses TRBV28 and TRBJ2-6; D call uncertain. V was shortened by 8 bases and J by 1 base, with 3 bases between the two germline ends. The CDR3 sequence is 12 residues long. The germline V gene has CDR1 MDHEN and CDR2 SYDVKM. The CDR3 coding sequence is TGTGCCAGCGGGTCTGGGGCCAACGTCCTGACTTTC. This sequence encodes CASGSGANVLTF. Full variable domain (rest looked up from reference TRBV28 and TRBJ2-6): DVKVTQSSRYLVKRTGEKVFLECVQDMDHENMFWYRQDPGLGLRLIYFSYDVKMKEKGDIPEGYSVSREKKERFSLILESASTNQTSMYLCASGSGANVLTFGAGSRLTVL.

The chain is built from TRBV18 and TRBJ2-5; no clear D. Trimming took off 3 bases at V and 2 bases at J, with 10 bases between the two ends. CDR3 length: 14 residues. Germline V lookup: CDR1 KGHSH, CDR2 LQKENI. The DNA of the CDR3 is TGTGCCAGCTCACCTCCCGGGCCACAAGAGACCCAGTACTTC. It encodes CASSPPGPQETQYF.

The chain links TRBV5-1 to TRBJ2-7, with a tentative D call TRBD2 (6 bases). This CDR3 comprises 14 residues. The germline CDR1 and CDR2 sequences are SGHRS and YFSETQ. The V gene lost 3 bases and the J gene lost 2 bases, with 12 bases spanning the gap. The CDR3 loop reads CASSWRGPPYEQYF. The CDR3 DNA follows: TGCGCCAGCAGCTGGCGGGGTCCCCCCTACGAGCAGTACTTC. Supplemented by reference TRBV5-1 and TRBJ2-7, the full variable domain reads KAGVTQTPRYLIKTRGQQVTLSCSPISGHRSVSWYQQTPGQGLQFLFEYFSETQRNKGNFPGRFSGRQFSNSRSEMNVSTLELGDSALYLCASSWRGPPYEQYFGPGTRLTVT.

The rearrangement joins TRBV7-8 to TRBJ1-2; 7 bases are shared with TRBD1. The V and J ends lost 1 base and 7 bases, in that order; junction bases with no gene match: 9. Germline V gene data show CDR1 as SGHVS and CDR2 as FQNEAQ. This CDR3 region has 15 residues. The CDR3 loop reads CASSLDGEGAGGYTF. The CDR3 nucleotides read TGTGCCAGCAGCTTAGATGGGGAGGGGGCAGGTGGCTACACCTTC.

This clone appeared a single time. The genes are TRBV6-5 and TRBJ2-1; D is uncertain. The CDR3 is 15 amino acids. CDR1 MNHEY and CDR2 SVGAGI come from the germline V gene. Trimming stripped 2 bases from V and 2 bases from J, with 10 bases between. CDR3 nucleotides: TGTGCCAGCAGTTACCGGACCCCTGCCTACAATGAGCAGTTCTTC. Its protein is CASSYRTPAYNEQFF.

The rearrangement joins TRBV5-8 to TRBJ2-7; D could derive from TRBD1 or TRBD2 (5 bases each). This CDR3 contains 15 residues. V was trimmed by 4 bases and J by 0 bases, leaving 14 bases between them. Germline values: CDR1 SGHTS, CDR2 YDEGEE. The CDR3 coding sequence is TGTGCCAGCAGCGTGCCGGGACCAGGCTCCTACGAGCAGTACTTC. Its protein product is CASSVPGPGSYEQYF.

This clone was counted between two and nine times. The rearrangement uses TRBV9 and TRBJ2-1; maybe TRBD1 (6 bases). V gave up 0 bases and J gave up 4 bases, with 11 bases separating them. The CDR3 covers 15 residues. Germline-derived CDR1 and CDR2 are SGDLS and YYNGEE. The CDR3 loop reads CASSVEGHPYNEQFF. The CDR3 coding sequence is TGTGCCAGCAGCGTAGAGGGACACCCATACAATGAGCAGTTCTTC. Together with reference TRBV9 and TRBJ2-1, the CDR3 gives the full variable domain: DSGVTQTPKHLITATGQRVTLRCSPRSGDLSVYWYQQSLDQGLQFLIQYYNGEERAKGNILERFSAQQFPDLHSELNLSSLELGDSALYFCASSVEGHPYNEQFFGPGTRLTVL.

CDR3 bases: TGTGCCATCAGCCCAGGAGATCAGCCCCAGCATTTT. It yields the protein CAISPGDQPQHF. The chain uses TRBV10-3 and TRBJ1-5, with D unresolved. V was shortened by 6 bases and J by 5 bases, with 8 bases between the two germline ends. CDR1 ENHRY and CDR2 SYGVKD come from the germline V gene. There are 12 residues in the CDR3.

The V call is TRBV6-5, the J call TRBJ1-2, with no clear D. CDR3 length equals 13 residues. The germline gives CDR1 MNHEY, CDR2 SVGAGI. Trimming cost V 5 bases and J 2 bases, with 9 bases left between them. CDR3 protein: CASSPRGNYGYTF. The CDR3 DNA sequence: TGTGCCAGCAGTCCCCGGGGAAACTATGGCTACACCTTC.

The J gene is TRBJ2-7, the V gene TRBV6-5; D is undetermined. Per germline, CDR1 MNHEY and CDR2 SVGAGI. The CDR3 is made up of 14 amino acids. V was trimmed by 6 bases and J by 4 bases, leaving 16 bases between them. The CDR3 sequence is CASSDPGSAYEQYF. In DNA form, the CDR3 reads TGTGCCAGCAGCGACCCGGGTTCAGCGTACGAGCAGTACTTC.

This clone was seen just once. The chain is built from TRBV2 and TRBJ2-3; TRBD1 aligns across 7 bases. Losses at the gene ends were 4 bases for V and 0 bases for J; bases not matched to a gene: 7. This CDR3 region has 16 residues. In germline, CDR1 is SNHLY, CDR2 FYNNEI. Here the CDR3 DNA reads TGTGCCAGCAGTGGGTTAGAGGGGGCGAGCACAGATACGCAGTATTTT. Translated: CASSGLEGASTDTQYF.

The chain employs TRBV5-1 and TRBJ2-3; 10 bases line up with TRBD1. V trimming: 4 bases; J trimming: 3 bases; junction bases outside the gene matches: 2. The CDR3 runs to 14 residues. The germline V gene has CDR1 SGHRS and CDR2 YFSETQ. CDR3 nucleotides: TGCGCCAGCAGCCGGGACAGGGGAACAGATACGCAGTATTTT. It specifies CASSRDRGTDTQYF.

The rearrangement joins TRBV7-2 to TRBJ2-2; either TRBD1 or TRBD2 may fit D (5 bases each). The CDR3 loop spans 17 amino acids. The V end lost 0 bases, the J end lost 6 bases, and 17 bases lay between the germline ends. Per germline, CDR1 SGHTA and CDR2 FQGNSA. This CDR3 reads CASSLARGFQGAGELFF. In DNA form, the CDR3 reads TGTGCCAGCAGCTTAGCGCGAGGTTTTCAGGGAGCCGGGGAGCTGTTTTTT.

This chain links TRBV19 with TRBJ1-2; D is unclear. Trimming stripped 7 bases from V and 2 bases from J, with 5 bases between. There are 11 residues in the CDR3. Germline V gene sequence: CDR1 LNHDA, CDR2 SQIVND (reference sequence). CDR3 sequence reads: CASNYNYGYTF. In DNA, the CDR3 is TGTGCCAGTAACTACAACTATGGCTACACCTTC.

The chain combines TRBV5-1 with TRBJ2-7; no definite D call. The CDR3 has 13 residues. CDR1 and CDR2 (germline): SGHRS, YFSETQ. Trimming removed 2 bases from V and 2 bases from J, with 8 bases in between. CDR3 sequence (DNA): TGCGCCAGCAGCTTTGGGGAAGCCTACGAGCAGTACTTC. Protein sequence: CASSFGEAYEQYF.

The chain couples TRBV6-4 to TRBJ2-3; perhaps TRBD2 as D (6 bases). This CDR3 has 16 residues. Germline values: CDR1 MRHNA, CDR2 SNTAGT. Trimming took off 4 bases at V and 1 base at J, with 15 bases between the two ends. In nucleotides, the CDR3 is TGTGCCAGCAGTGCATCCCCTAGCGCCGGCACAGATACGCAGTATTTT. Amino acid sequence: CASSASPSAGTDTQYF.

This CDR3 is CATSREQGLGSPLHF. CDR3 DNA sequence: TGTGCCACCAGCAGAGAGCAGGGGCTGGGGTCACCCCTCCACTTT. The V gene is TRBV15, the J gene TRBJ1-6; D might be TRBD1 (6 bases). CDR1 and CDR2 (germline): LNHNV, YYDKDF (reference sequence). V gave up 0 bases and J gave up 10 bases, with 13 bases separating them. The CDR3 is 15 residues long.

The chain combines TRBV6-5 with TRBJ2-1, with 8 bases identical to TRBD1. The length of the CDR3 is 15 residues. The J segment lost 0 bases and the V segment lost 5 bases, leaving 3 bases of the junction unmatched. Per germline, CDR1 MNHEY and CDR2 SVGAGI. In nucleotides, the CDR3 is TGTGCCAGCAGTAACAGGGGGAGCTCCTACAATGAGCAGTTCTTC. Encoded protein: CASSNRGSSYNEQFF.

In its sample, this clone was seen once. The J gene is TRBJ1-3, the V gene TRBV15; maybe TRBD1 (6 bases). Trimming took 0 bases from V and 2 from J, leaving 8 bases between them. The germline V gene encodes CDR1 LNHNV and CDR2 YYDKDF (reference sequence). This CDR3 has 15 residues. CDR3 in amino acids: CATSRDWTAGNTIYF. The CDR3 DNA reads as TGTGCCACCAGCAGAGATTGGACAGCTGGAAACACCATATATTTT.

The chain is built from TRBV28 and TRBJ2-1; D may match TRBD1 or TRBD2 (5 bases each). The CDR3 contains 17 residues. CDR1 is MDHEN, CDR2 SYDVKM, per germline. V shed 5 bases and J shed 1 base, with 18 bases lying between them. CDR3 residues: CASSLLSGRSSYNEQFF. CDR3 DNA sequence: TGTGCCAGCAGTCTTCTGTCGGGACGGTCTTCCTACAATGAGCAGTTCTTC.

The chain recombines TRBV4-1 with TRBJ2-5, with 7 positions matching TRBD1. CDR1 and CDR2 from the germline V gene are MGHRA and YSYEKL. The length of the CDR3 is 15 residues. The V gene end was trimmed by 1 base and the J gene end by 1 base; junction bases not matched to a gene: 3. In DNA, the CDR3 is TGCGCCAGCAGCCAAGTGGCAGGGGGCCAAGAGACCCAGTACTTC. Translation gives CASSQVAGGQETQYF.

The chain employs TRBV30 and TRBJ2-5, with 9 nucleotides matching TRBD1. Trimming removed 1 base from V and 4 bases from J; junction bases left unmatched: 7. This CDR3 is 15 amino acids long. Germline CDR1 GTSNPN, CDR2 SVGIG (reference sequence). CDR3: CAWSATGTGLETQYF. The CDR3 coding sequence is TGTGCCTGGAGTGCGACCGGGACAGGGTTAGAGACCCAGTACTTC.